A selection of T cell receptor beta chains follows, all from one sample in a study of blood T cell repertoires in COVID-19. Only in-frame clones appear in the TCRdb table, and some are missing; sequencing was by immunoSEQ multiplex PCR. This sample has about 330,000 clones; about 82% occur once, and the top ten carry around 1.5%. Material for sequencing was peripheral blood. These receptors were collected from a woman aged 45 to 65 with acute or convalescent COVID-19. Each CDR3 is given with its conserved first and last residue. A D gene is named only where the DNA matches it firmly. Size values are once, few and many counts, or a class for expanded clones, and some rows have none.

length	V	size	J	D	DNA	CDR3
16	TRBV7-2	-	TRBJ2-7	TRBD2	TGTGCCAGCAGCGAGAATCTGGGACTAATCTCCTACGAGCAGTACTTC	CASSENLGLISYEQYF
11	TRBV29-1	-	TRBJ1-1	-	TGCAGCGTCGCTACATCATCGGGAGCTTTCTTT	CSVATSSGAFF
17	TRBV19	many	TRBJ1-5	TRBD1	TGTGCCAGTAGTATCCTCGGTGGGACAGGGGGAGGCCAGCCCCAGCATTTT	CASSILGGTGGGQPQHF
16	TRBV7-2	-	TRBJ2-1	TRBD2	TGTGCCAGCAGCTTAGCGGCTAGCGGGACCTATAATGAGCAGTTCTTC	CASSLAASGTYNEQFF
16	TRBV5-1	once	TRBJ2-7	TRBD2	TGCGCCAGCAGCTTATATACTAGCGGGAGTTCCTACGAGCAGTACTTC	CASSLYTSGSSYEQYF
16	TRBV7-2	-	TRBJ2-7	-	TGTGCCAGCAGCTTAGGAGGATCAAAGCTTGGAGTCGAGCAGTACTTC	CASSLGGSKLGVEQYF
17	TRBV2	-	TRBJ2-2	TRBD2	TGTGCCAGCAGTGACCGGGGGGGATGGACTACCGCCGGGGAGCTGTTTTTT	CASSDRGGWTTAGELFF
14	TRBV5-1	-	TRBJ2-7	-	TGCGCCAGCAGCCGGCTGCAGGAGGGCCACGAGCAGTACTTC	CASSRLQEGHEQYF
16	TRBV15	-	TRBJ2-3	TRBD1	TGTGCCACCAGCAGAGTTGGACAGGATGGCACAGATACGCAGTATTTT	CATSRVGQDGTDTQYF
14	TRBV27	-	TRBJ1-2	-	TGTGCCAGCAGTTTCGGAGGGGCGGTAGGTGGCTACACCTTC	CASSFGGAVGGYTF
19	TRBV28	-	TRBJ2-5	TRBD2	TGTGCCAGCAGGTCCCTACTAGCGGGAGGTACCAGGTACCAAGAGACCCAGTACTTC	CASRSLLAGGTRYQETQYF
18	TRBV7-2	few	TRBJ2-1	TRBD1	TGTGCCAGCAGCTTAGTGGTTGTTGTGGGACAGGGACCCTGGGCGCAGTTCTTC	CASSLVVVVGQGPWAQFF
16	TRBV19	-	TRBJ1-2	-	TGTGCCAGTAGTATCTGGGGGGACGGACCTAACTATGGCTACACCTTC	CASSIWGDGPNYGYTF
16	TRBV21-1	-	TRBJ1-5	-	TGTGCCAGCAGCAAAGTGAGACTCAAGGGGAATCAGCCCCAGCATTTT	CASSKVRLKGNQPQHF
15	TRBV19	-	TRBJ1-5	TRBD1	TGTGCCAGTAGTATACGACAGGGAGGTGGTCAGCCCCAGCATTTT	CASSIRQGGGQPQHF
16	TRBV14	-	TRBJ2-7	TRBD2	TGTGCCAGCAGCCAAGAGGTCGCGGGAGGGTCCTACGAGCAGTACTTC	CASSQEVAGGSYEQYF
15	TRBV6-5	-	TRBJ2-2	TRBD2	TGTGCCAGCAGTTTGACTAGCGGATACACCGGGGAGCTGTTTTTT	CASSLTSGYTGELFF
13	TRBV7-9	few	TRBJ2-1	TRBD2	TGTGCCAGCAGCATCTCAACTAGCGGGGGGCAGTTCTTC	CASSISTSGGQFF
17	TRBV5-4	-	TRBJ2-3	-	TGTGCCAGCAGCTTTATCCCCTTGGCCCAAGGCACAGATACGCAGTATTTT	CASSFIPLAQGTDTQYF
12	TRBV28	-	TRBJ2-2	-	TGTGCCAGCCGTACTAGTTCCGGGGAGCTGTTTTTT	CASRTSSGELFF
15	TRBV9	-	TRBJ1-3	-	TGTGCCAGCAGCGTCGGACAGACGGCTGGAAACACCATATATTTT	CASSVGQTAGNTIYF
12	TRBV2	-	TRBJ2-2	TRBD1	TGTGCCAGCAGTGGGGACAGCGGGGAGCTGTTTTTT	CASSGDSGELFF
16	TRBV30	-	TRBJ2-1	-	TGTGCCTGGAGTGTTTGGGGCGGAAACCGGGTTAATGAGCAGTTCTTC	CAWSVWGGNRVNEQFF
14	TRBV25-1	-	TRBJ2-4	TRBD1	TGTGCCAGCAGTGACGCGACAGGGGCAGGCATTCAGTACTTC	CASSDATGAGIQYF
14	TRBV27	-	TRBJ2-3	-	TGTGCCAGCAGTTTACGACAGTACACAGATACGCAGTATTTT	CASSLRQYTDTQYF
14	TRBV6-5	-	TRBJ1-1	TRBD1	TGTGCCAGCAGCTCCGGGACAGGGGCAAATAACGCTTTCTTT	CASSSGTGANNAFF
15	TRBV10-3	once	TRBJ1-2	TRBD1	TGTGCCATCAGTGCTGGCTCCGGGACAGCCTATGGCTACACCTTC	CAISAGSGTAYGYTF
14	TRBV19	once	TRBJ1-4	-	TGTGCCAGTAGTACCTCAGGGTTTAATGAAAAACTGTTTTTT	CASSTSGFNEKLFF
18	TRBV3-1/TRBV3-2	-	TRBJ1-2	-	TGTGCCAGCAGCCAAGAGATTTCCAGGGTAAGAGCTAACTATGGCTACACCTTC	CASSQEISRVRANYGYTF
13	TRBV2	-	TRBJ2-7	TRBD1	TGTGCCGGACAGGTATTTAGCTCCTACGAGCAGTACTTC	CAGQVFSSYEQYF
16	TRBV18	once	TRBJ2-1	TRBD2	TGTGCCAGCTCATCCCGGGGTGGGAGGGCCTACAATGAGCAGTTCTTC	CASSSRGGRAYNEQFF
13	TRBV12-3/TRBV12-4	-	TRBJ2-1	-	TGTGCCAGCAGGCTAGCCAGGTCGGGTGAGCAGTTCTTC	CASRLARSGEQFF
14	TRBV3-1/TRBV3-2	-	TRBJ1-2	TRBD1	TGTGCCAGCAGCCCAGAGGGACAGTCCTATGGCTACACCTTC	CASSPEGQSYGYTF
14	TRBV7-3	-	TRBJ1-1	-	TGTGCCAGCAGCTTAATGACAGTTAACACTGAAGCTTTCTTT	CASSLMTVNTEAFF
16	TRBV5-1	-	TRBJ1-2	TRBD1	TGCGCCAGCAGCTTGGGTGGTTGGACAGGGATAAGAGGCTACACCTTC	CASSLGGWTGIRGYTF
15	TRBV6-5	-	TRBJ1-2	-	TGTGCCAGCAGTGACTCCAACGACAGGTCCTATGGCTACACCTTC	CASSDSNDRSYGYTF
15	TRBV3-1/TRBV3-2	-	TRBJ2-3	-	TGTGCCAGCAGCCAAGCCCAGGGCGCTGCAGATACGCAGTATTTT	CASSQAQGAADTQYF
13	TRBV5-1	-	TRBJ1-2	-	TGCGCCAGCAGCTTTGGCGGGGGCTATGGCTACACCTTC	CASSFGGGYGYTF
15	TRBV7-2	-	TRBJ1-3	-	TGTGCCAGCAGCTTAGGCGGAGCCTCTGGAAACACCATATATTTT	CASSLGGASGNTIYF
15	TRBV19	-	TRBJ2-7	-	TGTGCCAGTAGTATAGGGGGCCGGGGGACCTACGAGCAGTACTTC	CASSIGGRGTYEQYF
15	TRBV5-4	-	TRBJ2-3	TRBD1	TGTGCCAGCAGCCCGCGGGACAGGGGCTCAGATACGCAGTATTTT	CASSPRDRGSDTQYF
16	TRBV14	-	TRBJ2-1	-	TGTGCCAGCAGCCCTCCCGTAGCCTACGCTTACAATGAGCAGTTCTTC	CASSPPVAYAYNEQFF
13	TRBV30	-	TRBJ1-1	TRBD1	TGTGCCTGGGGACAGGGGTTGAACACTGAAGCTTTCTTT	CAWGQGLNTEAFF
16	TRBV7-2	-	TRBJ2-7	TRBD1	TGTGCCAGCAGCTTAGATCGGACAGGGGGATCCTACGAGCAGTACTTC	CASSLDRTGGSYEQYF
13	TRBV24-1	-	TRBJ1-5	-	TGTGCCACCAGTGATTTACGGAATCAGCCCCAGCATTTT	CATSDLRNQPQHF
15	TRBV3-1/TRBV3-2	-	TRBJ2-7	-	TGTGCCAGCAGCCAAGACCGGGACAAGCTATGGGAGCAGTACTTC	CASSQDRDKLWEQYF
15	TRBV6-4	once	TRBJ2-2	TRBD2	TGTGCCACCCGACCCGGGACTATGAACACCGGGGAGCTGTTTTTT	CATRPGTMNTGELFF
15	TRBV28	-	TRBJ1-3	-	TGTGCCAGCACCCCTATCGAGCGCTCTGGAAACACCATATATTTT	CASTPIERSGNTIYF